These 19 T cell receptor beta chains came from one sample sequenced in a study of blood T cell repertoires in COVID-19. TCRdb's table, derived via immunoSEQ multiplex PCR, lists solely in-frame clones and lacks some. The table records fewer than 120,000 clones, over 65% of them present only once. Sequencing was done on a sample of peripheral blood. These receptors all stem from a woman older than 75 with acute or convalescent COVID-19.

The rearrangement joins TRBV19 to TRBJ2-1; 9 bases map to TRBD1. The trim removed 4 bases at V and 5 bases at J, leaving 9 bases unmatched. CDR1 LNHDA and CDR2 SQIVND come from the germline V gene (reference sequence). The CDR3 is made up of 16 amino acids. DNA for the CDR3: TGTGCCAGTAGTACAGGGACAGGGAAGGGCAACAATGAGCAGTTCTTC. This gives the protein CASSTGTGKGNNEQFF.

This clone was seen just once. This chain links TRBV7-2 with TRBJ2-3; 9 nucleotides match TRBD2. The CDR3 totals 16 residues. In germline, CDR1 is SGHTA, CDR2 FQGNSA. Trimming cost V 2 bases and J 5 bases; bases outside gene matches: 8. Written as DNA, the CDR3 is TGTGCCAGCAGCTTAATGGGACTAGCTGGACAAGATACGCAGTATTTT. Protein: CASSLMGLAGQDTQYF.

The chain links TRBV27 to TRBJ1-4, with 10 positions matching TRBD1. The CDR3 consists of 14 residues. The trim removed 6 bases at V and 5 bases at J, leaving 3 bases unmatched. Germline loops: CDR1 MNHEY, CDR2 SMNVEV (reference sequence). This CDR3 is CASRVDRGNEKLFF. The DNA of the CDR3 is TGTGCCAGCAGGGTGGACAGGGGGAATGAAAAACTGTTTTTT.

The chain has TRBV9 and TRBJ2-2, with D possibly TRBD1 on 5 matching bases. Germline V CDR1 and CDR2: SGDLS, YYNGEE. Trimming pared 1 base from V and 0 bases from J, leaving 7 bases between. The CDR3 loop spans 15 amino acids. CDR3 sequence: CASSVQGSNTGELFF. CDR3 in DNA: TGTGCCAGCAGCGTACAGGGATCGAACACCGGGGAGCTGTTTTTT. Full variable domain (rest looked up from reference TRBV9 and TRBJ2-2): DSGVTQTPKHLITATGQRVTLRCSPRSGDLSVYWYQQSLDQGLQFLIQYYNGEERAKGNILERFSAQQFPDLHSELNLSSLELGDSALYFCASSVQGSNTGELFFGEGSRLTVL.

CDR3 sequence: CASRAGTSASTDTQYF. The CDR3 coding sequence is TGTGCCAGCAGGGCCGGGACTAGCGCTAGCACAGATACGCAGTATTTT. The chain couples TRBV2 to TRBJ2-3; 10 bases align to TRBD2. Germline-derived CDR1 and CDR2 are SNHLY and FYNNEI. V dropped 6 bases and J dropped 0; count of bases not matched to a gene: 6. This CDR3 contains 16 residues.

The rearrangement links TRBV6-1 to TRBJ2-3; a possible D gene is TRBD1 (5 bases). The V gene's germline CDR1 is MNHNS and CDR2 SASEGT. V was pared by 0 bases and J by 4 bases, with 14 bases between. The CDR3 runs 16 residues. The CDR3 nucleotides read TGTGCCAGCAGTGAAGCCCCCAGGGAAATCCCAGATACGCAGTATTTT. As protein: CASSEAPREIPDTQYF.

For the CDR3, the DNA is TGTGCCAGCAGGGTGGACAGGTTGACCTTC. Translating it yields CASRVDRLTF. The rearrangement joins TRBV2 to TRBJ1-2; TRBD1 agrees at 7 bases. V lost 6 bases to trimming and J lost 14 bases; unmatched junction nucleotides: 6. The germline gives CDR1 SNHLY, CDR2 FYNNEI. The length of the CDR3 is 10 residues.

The rearrangement links TRBV11-2 to TRBJ1-2; unclear D gene. The CDR3 covers 15 residues. The ends were cut back, 3 bases at V and 1 base at J, with 12 bases in the middle. CDR1 SGHAT and CDR2 FQNNGV come from the germline V gene. CDR3 coding DNA: TGTGCCAGCAGCTTGTTTTCTACAGATAACTATGGCTACACCTTC. The encoded protein is CASSLFSTDNYGYTF.

The genes are TRBV5-1 and TRBJ2-3; D might be TRBD2 (6 bases). V was trimmed by 4 bases and J by 4 bases, leaving 10 bases between them. The CDR3 spans 13 residues. The germline V gene encodes CDR1 SGHRS and CDR2 YFSETQ. The CDR3 DNA follows: TGCGCCAGCAGCCTTCGGGGGTCAGATACGCAGTATTTT. It is translated as CASSLRGSDTQYF.

The gene calls are TRBV9 and TRBJ2-3; TRBD2 matches 7 bases. The V gene's germline CDR1 is SGDLS and CDR2 YYNGEE. Trimming cost V 0 bases and J 6 bases; bases outside gene matches: 13. CDR3 length: 17 amino acids. As DNA, the CDR3 is TGTGCCAGCAGCGTAGAAGGTTGGGACTATGGGTCTGATACGCAGTATTTT. It codes for CASSVEGWDYGSDTQYF.

The J gene is TRBJ1-2, the V gene TRBV5-4; 7 bases map to TRBD1. The CDR3 consists of 17 residues. CDR1 SGHNT and CDR2 YYREEE come from the germline V gene (reference sequence). Trimming removed 4 bases from V and 0 bases from J; junction bases left unmatched: 12. The CDR3 loop is CASSGGQAFRTNYGYTF. CDR3 nucleotide sequence: TGTGCCAGCAGCGGTGGACAGGCGTTTCGGACTAACTATGGCTACACCTTC. The entire variable domain, with the rest obtained from reference TRBV5-4 and TRBJ1-2, is as follows: ETGVTQSPTHLIKTRGQQVTLRCSSQSGHNTVSWYQQALGQGPQFIFQYYREEENGRGNFPPRFSGLQFPNYSSELNVNALELDDSALYLCASSGGQAFRTNYGYTFGSGTRLTVV.

V is TRBV25-1 and J is TRBJ1-6; tentatively, D is TRBD1 (5 bases). V gave up 4 bases and J gave up 9 bases, with 19 bases separating them. The germline V gene encodes CDR1 MGHDK and CDR2 SYGVNS. This CDR3 spans 16 amino acids. The CDR3 region has the DNA TGTGCCAGCAGTGGGCCCGGGGGAGTAAGTGGTTCACCCCTCCACTTT. The encoded protein is CASSGPGGVSGSPLHF.

The chain employs TRBV4-2 and TRBJ2-3, with TRBD2 matching over 9 bases. CDR3 size: 15 residues. Germline V gene lookup returns CDR1 LGHNA and CDR2 YNFKEQ. V lost 0 bases and J lost 6; bases outside the gene matches: 4. The CDR3 coding sequence is TGTGCCAGCAGCCAAGATGTTAGCGGGGGCGATACGCAGTATTTT. Translated: CASSQDVSGGDTQYF.

The chain recombines TRBV4-1 with TRBJ2-5, with TRBD1 identical over 9 bases. CDR1 is MGHRA, CDR2 YSYEKL, per germline. Trimming at V came to 0 bases and at J to 1 base, leaving 3 bases not matched to a gene. The CDR3 consists of 16 residues. The CDR3 loop is CASSQDPGQGQETQYF. CDR3 coding DNA: TGCGCCAGCAGCCAAGATCCGGGACAGGGCCAAGAGACCCAGTACTTC.

The chain has TRBV5-1 and TRBJ2-4, with D maybe TRBD1 (5 bases). V lost 0 bases to trimming and J lost 1 base, with 8 bases between them. The CDR3 length is 15 residues. From germline, CDR1 is SGHRS and CDR2 YFSETQ. The CDR3 here is CASSLAGSAKNIQYF. The CDR3 DNA reads as TGCGCCAGCAGCTTGGCAGGGTCGGCCAAAAACATTCAGTACTTC.

The chain is built from TRBV19 and TRBJ2-5; 10 bases agree with TRBD1. J was trimmed by 5 bases and V by 3 bases; bases with no gene match: 6. The CDR3 spans 15 residues. The germline CDR1 and CDR2 sequences are LNHDA and SQIVND (reference sequence). CDR3 nucleotides: TGTGCCAGTAGTATGGGGACAGGGGTTCGGGAGACCCAGTACTTC. As protein: CASSMGTGVRETQYF.

The chain has TRBV7-9 and TRBJ1-3; tentatively, D is TRBD1 (6 bases). This CDR3 contains 14 residues. Trimming took 5 bases from V and 8 from J, leaving 16 bases between them. Germline CDR1 reads SEHNR; CDR2 reads FQNEAQ (reference sequence). CDR3 loop: CASSHRQDEDTIYF. Written as DNA, the CDR3 is TGTGCCAGCAGCCACAGACAGGACGAAGACACCATATATTTT.

This clone was detected once. The chain links TRBV5-1 to TRBJ1-5; a weak D match, TRBD1 (5 bases). CDR1 and CDR2 from the germline V gene are SGHRS and YFSETQ. V gave up 0 bases and J gave up 6 bases, with 7 bases separating them. This CDR3 spans 13 amino acids. CDR3 coding DNA: TGCGCCAGCAGCTTGGATCAGGGTCAGCCCCAGCATTTT. This codes for CASSLDQGQPQHF. The full variable domain, its missing parts supplied by reference TRBV5-1 and TRBJ1-5, is KAGVTQTPRYLIKTRGQQVTLSCSPISGHRSVSWYQQTPGQGLQFLFEYFSETQRNKGNFPGRFSGRQFSNSRSEMNVSTLELGDSALYLCASSLDQGQPQHFGDGTRLSIL.

CDR3 DNA sequence: TGTGCCAGCAGCTTAGACTCCGGAGGGCAGGGTAACACTGAAGCTTTCTTT. Its protein product is CASSLDSGGQGNTEAFF. The J gene is TRBJ1-1, the V gene TRBV7-9; D is perhaps TRBD1 (5 bases). The CDR3 consists of 17 residues. Trimming left V 1 base short and J 2 bases short, with 17 bases between. Per the germline V gene, CDR1 is SEHNR and CDR2 is FQNEAQ (reference sequence).